This T cell receptor (beta chain) is drawn from a study of T cell responses to AZD1222 COVID-19 vaccine. Study at large: Second doses were pooled across both intervals (about 4 or about 12 weeks). Findings and caveats of the study: Donors skewed white British and female; clonal diversity was possibly underestimated. Spike-spanning, vaccine-associated CD4 TCRs were dominant at 160-218 and 743-854.

The germline V gene has CDR1 SEHNR and CDR2 FQNEAQ (reference sequence). With 1 base removed from V and 5 bases from J, the gap between germline ends came to 17 bases. The CDR3 contains 16 residues. Worth noting for this clone: Its cognate antigen is unknown.

Assay: immunoSEQ multiplex PCR; the TCRdb copy retains only in-frame clones and omits some. The table lists about 180,000 clones, around 90% of them singletons. The specimen was peripheral blood, collected on day 0 of AZD1222 vaccination. The chain couples TRBV7-9 to TRBJ1-1, with D unresolved. This clonotype was obtained from an adult in good health. Written as DNA, the CDR3 is TGTGCCAGCAGCTTAGAGGCCGGCCTCGGAGGGACTGAAGCTTTCTTT. This sequence encodes CASSLEAGLGGTEAFF.